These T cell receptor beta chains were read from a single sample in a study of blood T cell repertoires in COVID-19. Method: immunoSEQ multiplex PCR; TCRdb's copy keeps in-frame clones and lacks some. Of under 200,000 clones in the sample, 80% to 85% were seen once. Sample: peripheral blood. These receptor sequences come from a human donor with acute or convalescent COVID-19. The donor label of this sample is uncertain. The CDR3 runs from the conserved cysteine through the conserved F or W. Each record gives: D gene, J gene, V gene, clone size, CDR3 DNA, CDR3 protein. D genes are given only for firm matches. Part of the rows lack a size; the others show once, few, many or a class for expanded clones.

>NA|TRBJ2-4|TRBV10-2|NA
TGCGCCAGCAGTGAGTCGGTCAGAGGAAACATTCAGTACTTC
CASSESVRGNIQYF
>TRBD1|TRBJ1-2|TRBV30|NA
TGTGCCGGGACAGCAGCGCCCTTTAACTATGGCTACACCTTC
CAGTAAPFNYGYTF
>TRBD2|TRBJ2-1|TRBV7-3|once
TGTGCCAGCAGCTCTCGGGGAGGGGAGGGTGGTAATGAGCAGTTCTTC
CASSSRGGEGGNEQFF
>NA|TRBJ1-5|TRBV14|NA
TGTGCCAGCAGCCAAGCAGGGAATCAGCCCCAGCATTTT
CASSQAGNQPQHF
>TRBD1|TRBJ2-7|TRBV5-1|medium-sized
TGCGCCAGCAGCGGAGGACAGGCTAGCTCCTACGAGCAGTACTTC
CASSGGQASSYEQYF
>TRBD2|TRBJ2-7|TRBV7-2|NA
TGTGCCAGCAGCTTAGCCGGGAGGACTTTCTCCTACGAGCAGTACTTC
CASSLAGRTFSYEQYF
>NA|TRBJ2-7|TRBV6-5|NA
TGTGCCAGCACCGGGGATTCCTACGAGCAGTACTTC
CASTGDSYEQYF
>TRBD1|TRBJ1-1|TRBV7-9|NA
TGTGCCAGCAGCTCTCTCTCCGGGACAGTGAACACTGAAGCTTTCTTT
CASSSLSGTVNTEAFF
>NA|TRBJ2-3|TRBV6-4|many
TGTGCCAGCAGTGACTCGAGGGGGAATACGCAGTATTTT
CASSDSRGNTQYF
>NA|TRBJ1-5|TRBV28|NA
TGTGCCAGCACCATCGGGATGGATCAGCCCCAGCATTTT
CASTIGMDQPQHF
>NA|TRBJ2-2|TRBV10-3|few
TGTGCCATCAGTGTGAGGGGGGGGAACACCGGGGAGCTGTTTTTT
CAISVRGGNTGELFF
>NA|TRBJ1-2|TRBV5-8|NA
TGTGCCAGCAGCCTTACGGGGGTTCGGGTCTCCGGCTACACCTTC
CASSLTGVRVSGYTF
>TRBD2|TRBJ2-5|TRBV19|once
TGTGCCAGTAGCCCGCGGGGGGCCTCTGGGGAGACCCAGTACTTC
CASSPRGASGETQYF
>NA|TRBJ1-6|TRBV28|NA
TGTGCCAGCAGTTTGGACAGATCGATGAATTCACCCCTCCACTTT
CASSLDRSMNSPLHF
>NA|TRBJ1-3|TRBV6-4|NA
TGTGCCAGCAGTGGGAGCCAACCCTATGGAAACACCATATATTTT
CASSGSQPYGNTIYF
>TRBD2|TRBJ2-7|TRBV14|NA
TGTGCCAGCAGCCTACCGGGACTAGCGGGAGTGGGCGAGCAGTACTTC
CASSLPGLAGVGEQYF
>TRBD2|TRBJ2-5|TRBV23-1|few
TGCGCCAGCAGTCCGAGGGCCCGCGGGGGGCTCCAAGAGACCCAGTACTTC
CASSPRARGGLQETQYF
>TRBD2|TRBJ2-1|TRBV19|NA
TGTGCCAGTAGTATAGATAGCGGGGGGTACAATGAGCAGTTCTTC
CASSIDSGGYNEQFF
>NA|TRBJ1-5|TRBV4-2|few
TGTGCCAGCAGCCAAGTAGCAGGGCTCAATCAGCCCCAGCATTTT
CASSQVAGLNQPQHF
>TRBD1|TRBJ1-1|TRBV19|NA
TGTGCCAGTAGTACCCCCCAGGGGGCCCCGAACACTGAAGCTTTCTTT
CASSTPQGAPNTEAFF
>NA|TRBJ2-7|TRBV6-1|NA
TGTGCCAGCAGTGGAAAAGCATCTCTTTCGAGCTCCTACGAGCAGTACTTC
CASSGKASLSSSYEQYF
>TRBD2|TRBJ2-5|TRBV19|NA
TGTGCCAGTGGGCCCCTAGCGGGGACCCAAGAGACCCAGTACTTC
CASGPLAGTQETQYF
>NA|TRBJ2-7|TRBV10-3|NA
TGTGCCATCCAGGCCGGGGGAGACGAGCAGTACTTC
CAIQAGGDEQYF
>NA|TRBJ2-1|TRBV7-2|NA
TGTGCCAGCAGCTTAAGGGGGAGAAGGTCCGATGAGCAGTTCTTC
CASSLRGRRSDEQFF
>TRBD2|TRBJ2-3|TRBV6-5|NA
TGTGCCAGTAGAAGAGCGGGACTCTCAGATACGCAGTATTTT
CASRRAGLSDTQYF
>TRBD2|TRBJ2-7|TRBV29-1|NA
TGCAGCGTTGGGGGACTAGCGGGAGGACCATCGAGAATTTTCGAGCAGTACTTC
CSVGGLAGGPSRIFEQYF
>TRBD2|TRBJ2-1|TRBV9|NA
TGTGCCAGCAGCCCTTTAGCGGGAGGATCTATCCCGAACATTGAGCAGTTCTTC
CASSPLAGGSIPNIEQFF
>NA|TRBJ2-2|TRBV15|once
TGTGCCACCAGCAGAGGGCAGGGATCAAACACCGGGGAGCTGTTTTTT
CATSRGQGSNTGELFF
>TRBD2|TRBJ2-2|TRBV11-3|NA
TGTGCCAGCAGCTTCCTAGCGGGGGGCAATCCCGGGGAGCTGTTTTTT
CASSFLAGGNPGELFF
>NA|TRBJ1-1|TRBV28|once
TGTGCCAGCAGTGAACCGGGCCTCACCGGGGGCACTGAAGCTTTCTTT
CASSEPGLTGGTEAFF
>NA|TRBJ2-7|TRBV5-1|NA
TGCGCCAGCAGCATCTCCGGAGGGACAGCCAGATACGAGCAGTACTTC
CASSISGGTARYEQYF
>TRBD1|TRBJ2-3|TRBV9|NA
TGTGCCAGCAGCGTAGTGGGACAGGGTTTGGGAGATACGCAGTATTTT
CASSVVGQGLGDTQYF
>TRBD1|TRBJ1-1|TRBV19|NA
TGTGCCAGTAGTATAAAGGGACAGGGGGGGACTGAAGCTTTCTTT
CASSIKGQGGTEAFF
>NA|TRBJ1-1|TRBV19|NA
TGTGCCAGTAGTACCCCGAGACTAAACACTGAAGCTTTCTTT
CASSTPRLNTEAFF
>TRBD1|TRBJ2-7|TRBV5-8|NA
TGTGCCAGCAGCTTGGTGGGACAGGGTTACTACGAGCAGTACTTC
CASSLVGQGYYEQYF
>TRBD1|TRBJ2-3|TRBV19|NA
TGTGCCAGTAGTACTCAGGGGGCTACAGATACGCAGTATTTT
CASSTQGATDTQYF
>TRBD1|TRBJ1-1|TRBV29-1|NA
TGCAGCGTCGACAGGGGCGGGGGCACTGAAGCTTTCTTT
CSVDRGGGTEAFF